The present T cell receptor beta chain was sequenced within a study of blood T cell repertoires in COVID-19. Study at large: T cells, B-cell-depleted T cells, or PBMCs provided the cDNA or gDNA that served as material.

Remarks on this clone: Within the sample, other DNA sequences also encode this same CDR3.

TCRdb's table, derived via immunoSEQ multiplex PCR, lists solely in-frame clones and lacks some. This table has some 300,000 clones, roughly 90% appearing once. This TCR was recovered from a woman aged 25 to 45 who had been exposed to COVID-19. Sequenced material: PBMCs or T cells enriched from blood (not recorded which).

CDR3 sequence (DNA): TGTGCCATCAGTGAAAGAGGGTACGAGCAGTACTTC. It encodes CAISERGYEQYF. The chain combines TRBV10-3 with TRBJ2-7, with D possibly TRBD2 on 5 matching bases. The germline V gene has CDR1 ENHRY and CDR2 SYGVKD. Deletions cut 3 bases from V and 4 bases from J, with 7 bases between. The CDR3 spans 12 residues.